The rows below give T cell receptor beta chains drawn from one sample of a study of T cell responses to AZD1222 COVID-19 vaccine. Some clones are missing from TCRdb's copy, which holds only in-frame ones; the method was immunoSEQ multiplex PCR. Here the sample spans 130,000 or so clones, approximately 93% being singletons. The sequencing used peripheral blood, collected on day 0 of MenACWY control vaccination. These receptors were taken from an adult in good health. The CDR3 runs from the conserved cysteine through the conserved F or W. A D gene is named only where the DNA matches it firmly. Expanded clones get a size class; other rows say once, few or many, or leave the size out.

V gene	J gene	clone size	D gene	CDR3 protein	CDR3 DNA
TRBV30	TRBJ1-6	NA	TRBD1	CAWSSTGIVYNSPLHF	TGTGCCTGGAGCTCGACAGGGATAGTCTATAATTCACCCCTCCACTTT
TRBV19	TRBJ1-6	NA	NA	CASSNRTALYSPLHF	TGTGCCAGTAGTAACCGGACGGCCCTTTATTCACCCCTCCACTTT
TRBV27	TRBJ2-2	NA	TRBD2	CASTWAAGENTGELFF	TGTGCCAGCACCTGGGCGGCGGGAGAGAACACCGGGGAGCTGTTTTTT
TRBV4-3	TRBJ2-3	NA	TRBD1	CASSQLRTGRGTDTQYF	TGCGCCAGCAGCCAACTACGGACAGGGCGGGGCACAGATACGCAGTATTTT
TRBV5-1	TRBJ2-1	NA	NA	CASSLDIGGNEQFF	TGCGCCAGCAGCCTCGACATTGGGGGCAATGAGCAGTTCTTC
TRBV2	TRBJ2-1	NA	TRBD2	CASSSQTSGVPNEQFF	TGTGCCAGCAGTTCCCAGACTAGCGGGGTTCCGAATGAGCAGTTCTTC
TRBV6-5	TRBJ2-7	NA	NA	CASSLQVHYEQYF	TGTGCCAGCAGTTTGCAGGTTCACTACGAGCAGTACTTC
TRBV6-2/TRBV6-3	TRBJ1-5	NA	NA	CASSRGEAQHF	TGTGCCAGCAGTAGGGGTGAAGCCCAGCATTTT
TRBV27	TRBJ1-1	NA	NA	CASSWEMNTEAFF	TGTGCCAGCAGTTGGGAGATGAACACTGAAGCTTTCTTT
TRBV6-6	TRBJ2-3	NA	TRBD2	CASSPLALAGGTDTQYF	TGTGCCAGCAGTCCCTTGGCACTAGCGGGGGGCACAGATACGCAGTATTTT
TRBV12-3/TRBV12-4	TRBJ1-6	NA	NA	CASSPGGNSPLHF	TGTGCCAGCTCCCCTGGGGGTAATTCACCCCTCCACTTT
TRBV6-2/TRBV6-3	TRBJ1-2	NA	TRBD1	CASSLQGARGYTF	TGTGCCAGCAGTCTACAGGGGGCGAGAGGCTACACCTTC
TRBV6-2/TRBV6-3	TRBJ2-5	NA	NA	CASSYVETQYF	TGTGCCAGCAGTTACGTGGAGACCCAGTACTTC
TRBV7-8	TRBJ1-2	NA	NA	CASSLEDMGGVDGYTF	TGTGCCAGCAGCTTAGAAGACATGGGGGGTGTTGATGGCTACACCTTC
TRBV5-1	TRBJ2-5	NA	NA	CASSLYQETQYF	TGCGCCAGCAGCCTATACCAAGAGACCCAGTACTTC
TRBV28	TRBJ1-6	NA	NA	CASSFRGYSPLHF	TGTGCCAGCAGTTTTCGGGGGTACTCACCCCTCCACTTT
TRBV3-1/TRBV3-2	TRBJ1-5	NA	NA	CASRGGRFVVCQPQHF	TGTGCCAGCCGGGGGGGGCGTTTTGTCGTGTGTCAGCCCCAGCATTTT
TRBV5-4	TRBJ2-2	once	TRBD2	CASSSQSSGGNTGELFF	TGTGCCAGCAGCTCGCAATCTAGCGGGGGGAACACCGGGGAGCTGTTTTTT
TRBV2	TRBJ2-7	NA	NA	CASGLGGPSYEQYF	TGTGCCAGTGGCCTCGGGGGACCCTCCTACGAGCAGTACTTC
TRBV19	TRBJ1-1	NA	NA	CATTQGWYTEAFF	TGTGCCACCACTCAAGGTTGGTACACTGAAGCTTTCTTT
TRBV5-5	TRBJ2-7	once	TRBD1	CASSRDSYEQYF	TGTGCCAGCAGCCGGGACAGCTACGAGCAGTACTTC
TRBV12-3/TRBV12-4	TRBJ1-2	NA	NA	CASSLEDGLGYTF	TGTGCCAGCAGTTTAGAGGACGGTCTTGGCTACACCTTC
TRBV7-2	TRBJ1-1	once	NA	CASSLALMRPFF	TGTGCCAGCAGCTTAGCGCTTATGAGGCCTTTCTTT
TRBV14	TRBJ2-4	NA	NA	CASSLGGGNIQYF	TGTGCCAGCAGCCTAGGGGGGGGAAACATTCAGTACTTC
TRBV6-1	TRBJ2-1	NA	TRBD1	CASSERTGDYNEQFF	TGTGCCAGCAGTGAAAGGACAGGGGACTACAATGAGCAGTTCTTC
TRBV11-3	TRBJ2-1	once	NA	CASRPPTGWAYEQFF	TGTGCCAGCAGACCACCGACAGGCTGGGCATATGAGCAGTTCTTC
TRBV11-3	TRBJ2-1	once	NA	CASSLGGPSGNEQFF	TGTGCCAGCAGCTTAGGGGGCCCTTCAGGTAATGAGCAGTTCTTC
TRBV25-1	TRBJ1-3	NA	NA	CASSEFSLSGNTIYF	TGTGCCAGCAGTGAATTCTCCCTCTCTGGAAACACCATATATTTT
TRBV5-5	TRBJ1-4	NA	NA	CASSFGDMGEKLFF	TGTGCCAGCAGCTTTGGGGATATGGGTGAAAAACTGTTTTTT
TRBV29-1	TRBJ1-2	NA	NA	CSVDPGTYGYTF	TGCAGCGTTGACCCAGGGACCTATGGCTACACCTTC
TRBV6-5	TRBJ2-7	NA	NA	CASKPGAAYEQYF	TGTGCCAGCAAGCCGGGGGCGGCCTACGAGCAGTACTTC